The T cell receptor beta chain under discussion was sequenced for a study of OX40 agonist ivuxolimab in advanced cancers. The wider study: The dose-escalation cohort had hepatocellular carcinoma, melanoma, renal cell or head and neck cancer.

Only a few counts were recorded for this clone. The length of the CDR3 is 17 residues. With 5 bases clipped from V and 3 bases from J, the junction kept 13 bases outside the gene matches. From germline, CDR1 is MDHEN and CDR2 SYDVKM. The assay was immunoSEQ multiplex PCR, and TCRdb's table has in-frame clones only and misses some. This table holds nearly 55,000 clones, roughly 81% found once. This sample comprised CD4+ or CD8+ T cells sorted from blood, obtained in a trial of the OX40 agonist ivuxolimab. V gene TRBV28 combines with J gene TRBJ1-2, with 9 nucleotides matching TRBD1. This receptor was taken from an adult with an advanced solid tumor such as melanoma, head and neck, liver or kidney cancer. The CDR3 loop reads CASSLTGGKIRDYGYTF. CDR3 nucleotide sequence: TGTGCCAGCAGTCTAACAGGGGGCAAAATTCGTGACTATGGCTACACCTTC.